This T cell receptor (beta chain) was sequenced during a study of blood T cell repertoires in COVID-19. This table comes from immunoSEQ multiplex PCR, and its TCRdb copy is limited to in-frame clones, with some not included. Of roughly 80,000 clones detected, around 88% appear once; the ten largest clones hold approximately 4.9%. CDR3 length: 15 residues. Germline values: CDR1 LNHDA, CDR2 SQIVND (reference sequence). The V end lost 5 bases, the J end lost 4 bases, and 12 bases lay between the germline ends. The V gene is TRBV19, the J gene TRBJ2-6; TRBD1 might be the D (5 bases). The sequence was collected from a woman older than 75 with active or convalescent COVID-19. Sequencing was done on a sample of peripheral blood. The CDR3 sequence is CASSHQGTGANVLTF. The CDR3 DNA follows: TGTGCCAGTAGTCATCAGGGCACAGGGGCCAACGTCCTGACTTTC.